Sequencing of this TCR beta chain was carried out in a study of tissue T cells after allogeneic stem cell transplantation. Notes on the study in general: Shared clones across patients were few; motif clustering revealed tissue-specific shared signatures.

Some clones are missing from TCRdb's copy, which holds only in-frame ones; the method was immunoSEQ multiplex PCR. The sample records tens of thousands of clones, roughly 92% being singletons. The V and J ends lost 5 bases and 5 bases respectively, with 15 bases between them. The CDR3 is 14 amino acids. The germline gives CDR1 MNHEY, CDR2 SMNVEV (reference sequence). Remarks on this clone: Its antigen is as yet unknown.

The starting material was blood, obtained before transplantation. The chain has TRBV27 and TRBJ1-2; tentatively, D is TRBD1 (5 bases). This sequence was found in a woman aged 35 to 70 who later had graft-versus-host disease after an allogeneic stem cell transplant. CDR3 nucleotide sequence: TGTGCCAGCAGTCCTCCGGGACCGAGATATGGCTACACCTTC. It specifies CASSPPGPRYGYTF.